A selection of T cell receptor beta chains follows, all from one sample in a study of blood T cell repertoires in COVID-19. Clones were sequenced by immunoSEQ multiplex PCR, and TCRdb holds only the in-frame ones, with some missing. The sample yields 120,000 or so clones, approximately 90% seen once. Sequencing was carried out using peripheral blood. Receptor source: a man in his forties or fifties with acute or convalescent COVID-19. Both conserved end residues are part of each CDR3. Fields, in order: clone size, D gene, V gene, CDR3 length, J gene, CDR3 DNA, CDR3 protein. A D gene is named only where the DNA matches it firmly. Size is stated for part of the rows, as once, few or many counts, or as a class when the clone is expanded.

abundance: NA
d_gene: NA
v_gene: TRBV20-1
len: 16
j_gene: TRBJ1-4
CDR3nt: TGCAGTGCTAGTGGCGGCGGAGGATCAACTAATGAAAAACTGTTTTTT
CDR3aa: CSASGGGGSTNEKLFF

abundance: NA
d_gene: TRBD1
v_gene: TRBV2
len: 14
j_gene: TRBJ1-1
CDR3nt: TGTGCCAGCAGCGGGGACAGGGTTAGTACTGAAGCTTTCTTT
CDR3aa: CASSGDRVSTEAFF

abundance: once
d_gene: NA
v_gene: TRBV4-3
len: 15
j_gene: TRBJ1-2
CDR3nt: TGCGCCAGCAGCCCCAGAGGGGCGGGGAGCTATGGCTACACCTTC
CDR3aa: CASSPRGAGSYGYTF

abundance: NA
d_gene: NA
v_gene: TRBV25-1
len: 13
j_gene: TRBJ2-7
CDR3nt: TGTGCCCACCCACGCGGGCTCTACTACGAGCAGTACTTC
CDR3aa: CAHPRGLYYEQYF

abundance: NA
d_gene: NA
v_gene: TRBV6-1
len: 14
j_gene: TRBJ2-7
CDR3nt: TGTGCCAGCAGTGAAAGGCAGGGTACCTACGAGCAGTACTTC
CDR3aa: CASSERQGTYEQYF

abundance: NA
d_gene: NA
v_gene: TRBV15
len: 13
j_gene: TRBJ1-5
CDR3nt: TGTGCCACCAGCAGGGCCATTAATCAGCCCCAGCATTTT
CDR3aa: CATSRAINQPQHF

abundance: NA
d_gene: TRBD2
v_gene: TRBV7-2
len: 15
j_gene: TRBJ2-7
CDR3nt: TGTGCCAGCAGCCAGAATAGCGGGAGGGCCCACGAGCAGTACTTC
CDR3aa: CASSQNSGRAHEQYF

abundance: NA
d_gene: TRBD1
v_gene: TRBV14
len: 14
j_gene: TRBJ2-1
CDR3nt: TGTGCCAGCAGCCAATGGACAGGGAAGAATGAGCAGTTCTTC
CDR3aa: CASSQWTGKNEQFF

abundance: NA
d_gene: NA
v_gene: TRBV6-5
len: 16
j_gene: TRBJ1-2
CDR3nt: TGTGCCAGCAGTTACTCGACCGTCGCGGGGAGTAGGGGCTACACCTTC
CDR3aa: CASSYSTVAGSRGYTF

abundance: few
d_gene: NA
v_gene: TRBV3-1/TRBV3-2
len: 14
j_gene: TRBJ1-1
CDR3nt: TGTGCCAGCAGTTCCTTGGCCGCGGGAGGAGAAGCTTTCTTT
CDR3aa: CASSSLAAGGEAFF

abundance: NA
d_gene: TRBD1
v_gene: TRBV27
len: 14
j_gene: TRBJ2-7
CDR3nt: TGTGCCAGCAGTGTGGGACAGCGCTCCTACGAGCAGTACTTC
CDR3aa: CASSVGQRSYEQYF

abundance: NA
d_gene: TRBD2
v_gene: TRBV3-1/TRBV3-2
len: 16
j_gene: TRBJ2-1
CDR3nt: TGTGCCAGCAGCCAGACTAGCGGGAGGGCCTACAATGAGCAGTTCTTC
CDR3aa: CASSQTSGRAYNEQFF

abundance: NA
d_gene: TRBD1
v_gene: TRBV20-1
len: 13
j_gene: TRBJ2-7
CDR3nt: TGCAGTGCTAGTGTGCCAGGGGGCTACGAGCAGTACTTC
CDR3aa: CSASVPGGYEQYF

abundance: NA
d_gene: NA
v_gene: TRBV11-2
len: 16
j_gene: TRBJ1-6
CDR3nt: TGTGCCAGCAGCTTAGCGGGGGGAGGGGCCGGATCACCCCTCCACTTT
CDR3aa: CASSLAGGGAGSPLHF

abundance: NA
d_gene: TRBD1
v_gene: TRBV6-2/TRBV6-3
len: 16
j_gene: TRBJ2-2
CDR3nt: TGTGCCAGCAGCCCCCCGGGACAGGTAGACACCGGGGAGCTGTTTTTT
CDR3aa: CASSPPGQVDTGELFF

abundance: NA
d_gene: NA
v_gene: TRBV3-1/TRBV3-2
len: 14
j_gene: TRBJ2-2
CDR3nt: TGTGCCAGCAGCCAGGGACTTTTGACCGGGGAGCTGTTTTTT
CDR3aa: CASSQGLLTGELFF

abundance: few
d_gene: TRBD2
v_gene: TRBV6-2/TRBV6-3
len: 13
j_gene: TRBJ2-7
CDR3nt: TGTGCCAGCAGTGCCAGACTAGCCGGCGAGCAGTACTTC
CDR3aa: CASSARLAGEQYF

abundance: NA
d_gene: NA
v_gene: TRBV7-6
len: 14
j_gene: TRBJ2-7
CDR3nt: TGTGCCAGCAGCTTAGTCCGCCAGCAGGGCGAGCAGTACTTC
CDR3aa: CASSLVRQQGEQYF

abundance: NA
d_gene: TRBD1
v_gene: TRBV5-1
len: 15
j_gene: TRBJ2-7
CDR3nt: TGCGCCAGCAGTGCAACCGGGACAGGAGACTACGAGCAGTACTTC
CDR3aa: CASSATGTGDYEQYF

abundance: NA
d_gene: NA
v_gene: TRBV4-1
len: 18
j_gene: TRBJ1-3
CDR3nt: TGCGCCAGCAGCCAAGGACTGGGGCAGGGGAACTCTGGAAACACCATATATTTT
CDR3aa: CASSQGLGQGNSGNTIYF

abundance: NA
d_gene: NA
v_gene: TRBV7-2
len: 16
j_gene: TRBJ1-2
CDR3nt: TGTGCCAGCAGCTTCAGCGGGACACCCGATGGGTATGGCTACACCTTC
CDR3aa: CASSFSGTPDGYGYTF

abundance: NA
d_gene: TRBD1
v_gene: TRBV6-5
len: 15
j_gene: TRBJ2-5
CDR3nt: TGTGCCAGCAGTTACTCACAGGGGCTACTGGAGACCCAGTACTTC
CDR3aa: CASSYSQGLLETQYF

abundance: NA
d_gene: NA
v_gene: TRBV24-1
len: 13
j_gene: TRBJ2-3
CDR3nt: TGTGCCACCAGTGACCCGAGCACAGATACGCAGTATTTT
CDR3aa: CATSDPSTDTQYF

abundance: NA
d_gene: NA
v_gene: TRBV6-5
len: 14
j_gene: TRBJ1-3
CDR3nt: TGTGCCAGCAGTTCCTCGTTAACTGGAAACACCATATATTTT
CDR3aa: CASSSSLTGNTIYF

abundance: NA
d_gene: NA
v_gene: TRBV19
len: 14
j_gene: TRBJ2-2
CDR3nt: TGTGCCAGTAGTCCCTCCACAGGGCACGGGGAGCTGTTTTTT
CDR3aa: CASSPSTGHGELFF

abundance: NA
d_gene: TRBD2
v_gene: TRBV27
len: 13
j_gene: TRBJ2-1
CDR3nt: TGTGCCAGCAGTTTCCGCACTAGCGGGAGTCAGTTCTTC
CDR3aa: CASSFRTSGSQFF

abundance: NA
d_gene: TRBD1
v_gene: TRBV19
len: 15
j_gene: TRBJ2-2
CDR3nt: TGTGCCAGTAGGACCAAACAGGGGTCCACCGGGGAGCTGTTTTTT
CDR3aa: CASRTKQGSTGELFF

abundance: NA
d_gene: NA
v_gene: TRBV7-9
len: 14
j_gene: TRBJ2-3
CDR3nt: TGTGCCAGCAGCTTAGATAACAGGGCGGATACGCAGTATTTT
CDR3aa: CASSLDNRADTQYF

abundance: NA
d_gene: NA
v_gene: TRBV6-5
len: 13
j_gene: TRBJ2-7
CDR3nt: TGTGCCAGCAGTATAAACAGGGTTCGGGAGCAGTACTTC
CDR3aa: CASSINRVREQYF

abundance: NA
d_gene: NA
v_gene: TRBV6-5
len: 13
j_gene: TRBJ1-3
CDR3nt: TGTGCCACCTCCCGTTTCTCTGGAAACACCATATATTTT
CDR3aa: CATSRFSGNTIYF

abundance: NA
d_gene: NA
v_gene: TRBV11-2
len: 16
j_gene: TRBJ2-3
CDR3nt: TGTGCCAGCAGTCCAACCCCACAGCCTTATAGAGATACGCAGTATTTT
CDR3aa: CASSPTPQPYRDTQYF

abundance: NA
d_gene: NA
v_gene: TRBV6-6
len: 12
j_gene: TRBJ2-4
CDR3nt: TGTGCCAGCAGTCACGGGGTCGACATTCAGTACTTC
CDR3aa: CASSHGVDIQYF

abundance: NA
d_gene: NA
v_gene: TRBV5-1
len: 18
j_gene: TRBJ1-3
CDR3nt: TGCGCCAGCAGCCTAACTGGGGGGGCCTCAAGCTCTGGAAACACCATATATTTT
CDR3aa: CASSLTGGASSSGNTIYF

abundance: NA
d_gene: TRBD1
v_gene: TRBV11-3
len: 17
j_gene: TRBJ2-3
CDR3nt: TGTGCCAGCAGCTTAGCCGGGGCAGGGGGTTTCGCAGATACGCAGTATTTT
CDR3aa: CASSLAGAGGFADTQYF

abundance: NA
d_gene: NA
v_gene: TRBV15
len: 17
j_gene: TRBJ2-7
CDR3nt: TGTGCCACCAGCAGAGATCGCGGGACGGGGAGCTCCTACGAGCAGTACTTC
CDR3aa: CATSRDRGTGSSYEQYF

abundance: NA
d_gene: NA
v_gene: TRBV6-5
len: 15
j_gene: TRBJ2-1
CDR3nt: TGTGCCAGCAGTTATTCCGGGACTGGCTACAATGAGCAGTTCTTC
CDR3aa: CASSYSGTGYNEQFF

abundance: NA
d_gene: NA
v_gene: TRBV27
len: 13
j_gene: TRBJ2-3
CDR3nt: TGTGCCAGCAGTTTTATGGGGGGAAATACGCAGTATTTT
CDR3aa: CASSFMGGNTQYF